These 30 T cell receptor beta chains came from one sample sequenced in a study of T cell repertoires in cytomegalovirus infection. For these TCRs, the target antigens are not known. TCRdb re-called the reads with MiXCR, one entry per CDR3 protein. The sample carries about half a million distinct CDR3 sequences, more than 30% recorded once. The sample here was cultured PBMCs, taken from culture after CMV antigen stimulation. These receptors all come from a human donor in good health (CMV status not recorded). Some clones in this sample may be carry-over from other donors' samples.

The chain couples TRBV7-8 to TRBJ2-1; tentatively, D is TRBD2 (6 bases). The CDR3 runs to 13 residues. Between the trimmed V and J ends, which lost 5 bases and 5 bases, there was a span of 10 bases. Germline CDR1 and CDR2: SGHVS and FQNEAQ. Here the CDR3 reads CASSTGLHNEQFF. CDR3 nucleotide sequence: TGTGCCAGCAGCACGGGACTCCACAATGAGCAGTTCTTC.

This clonotype was picked up a small number of times. V is TRBV7-2 and J is TRBJ2-1, with D perhaps matching TRBD2 (5 bases). The CDR3 has 16 residues. Between the trimmed V and J ends, which lost 5 bases and 0 bases, there was a span of 14 bases. Looked up from germline, CDR1 is SGHTA and CDR2 is FQGNSA. The CDR3 sequence is CASSPRARASYNEQFF. Written as DNA, the CDR3 is TGTGCCAGCAGCCCGAGGGCGCGGGCCTCCTACAATGAGCAGTTCTTC.

The rearrangement links TRBV6-5 to TRBJ2-1; 13 bases match TRBD2. The V gene end was trimmed by 0 bases and the J gene end by 12 bases; junction bases not matched to a gene: 5. This CDR3 region has 15 residues. CDR1 and CDR2 from the germline V gene are MNHEY and SVGAGI. DNA of the CDR3: TGTGCCAGCAGTTACTCCCCGGGACTAGCGGGGCCGCAGTTCTTC. This translates into CASSYSPGLAGPQFF.

This clonotype was observed a few times. The chain recombines TRBV14 with TRBJ2-5; tentatively, D is TRBD1 or TRBD2 (5 bases each). Germline assignment: CDR1 SGHDN and CDR2 FVKESK. The CDR3 length is 14 residues. Trimming shortened V by 2 bases and J by 5 bases, and 12 bases separated the two germline ends. CDR3 protein: CASSQNWGSETQYF. The CDR3 DNA is TGTGCCAGCAGCCAAAATTGGGGGTCGGAGACCCAGTACTTC.

CDR3 sequence: CASSLAGGRWYEQYV. In nucleotides, the CDR3 is TGTGCCAGCAGTCTAGCGGGAGGGCGATGGTACGAGCAGTACGTC. V gene TRBV6-2 or TRBV6-3 combines with J gene TRBJ2-7, with 12 bases identical to TRBD2. Trimming removed 5 bases from V and 4 bases from J; junction bases left unmatched: 6. This CDR3 is 15 amino acids long. Per the germline V gene, CDR1 is MNHEY and CDR2 is SVGEGT.

This clonotype was seen a handful of times. The J gene is TRBJ2-1, the V gene TRBV4-3; the D gene is possibly TRBD1 (6 bases). Germline CDR1 LGHNA, CDR2 YSLEER. Trimming shortened V by 0 bases and J by 10 bases, and 10 bases separated the two germline ends. The CDR3 runs to 13 residues. CDR3 amino acids: CASSQDRGLEQFF. CDR3 DNA sequence: TGCGCCAGCAGCCAAGATAGGGGGTTGGAGCAGTTCTTC.

The genes are TRBV29-1 and TRBJ2-1; 8 nucleotides align to TRBD1. The CDR3 runs to 14 residues. The ends lost 7 bases at V and 7 bases at J; junction bases unmatched: 12. Germline V CDR1 and CDR2: SQVTM, ANQGSEA. DNA for the CDR3: TGCAGCGGACGACAGGGGCAGAGGGAGAATGAGCAGTTCTTC. Its protein is CSGRQGQRENEQFF.

This clonotype was observed a handful of times. The rearrangement links TRBV19 to TRBJ2-2; TRBD1 aligns across 7 bases. This CDR3 has 14 amino acids. With 6 bases clipped from V and 2 bases from J, the junction kept 3 bases outside the gene matches. Germline V lookup: CDR1 LNHDA, CDR2 SQIVND (reference sequence). The CDR3, as DNA: TGTGCCAGTAGGAGGGGGCCCAACACCGGGGAGCTGTTTTTT. The encoded protein is CASRRGPNTGELFF.

This clonotype occurred many times. V usage is TRBV7-2 and J usage is TRBJ2-1, with TRBD1 matching 9 bases. There are 17 residues in the CDR3. Per germline, CDR1 SGHTA and CDR2 FQGNSA. After removal of 1 base from V and 5 bases from J, the junction contained 9 bases not matched to a gene. The CDR3 DNA reads as TGTGCCAGCAGCTTAGGGGGCCCGGGACAGGGAAACAATGAGCAGTTCTTC. Protein sequence: CASSLGGPGQGNNEQFF. The full variable domain, with the rest looked up from reference TRBV7-2 and TRBJ2-1, is GAGVSQSPSNKVTEKGKDVELRCDPISGHTALYWYRQSLGQGLEFLIYFQGNSAPDKSGLPSDRFSAERTGGSVSTLTIQRTQQEDSAVYLCASSLGGPGQGNNEQFFGPGTRLTVL.

The rearrangement uses TRBV5-8 and TRBJ2-2; D remains unclear. The germline V gene has CDR1 SGHTS and CDR2 YDEGEE. The CDR3 is 15 residues long. The V and J ends lost 0 bases and 4 bases respectively, with 10 bases between them. CDR3 nucleotides: TGTGCCAGCAGCTTGGAGAAACCGGGCACCGGGGAGCTGTTTTTT. Its protein product is CASSLEKPGTGELFF. The variable domain in full, completed from reference TRBV5-8 and TRBJ2-2, reads EAGVTQSPTHLIKTRGQQATLRCSPISGHTSVYWYQQALGLGLQFLLWYDEGEERNRGNFPPRFSGRQFPNYSSELNVNALELEDSALYLCASSLEKPGTGELFFGEGSRLTVL.

This clonotype was seen only a few times. The rearrangement joins TRBV27 to TRBJ2-1, with TRBD2 matching 8 bases. This CDR3 region has 17 residues. V lost 7 bases, J lost 0 bases, and 11 bases stayed unmatched. Germline V gives CDR1 MNHEY, CDR2 SMNVEV (reference sequence). The CDR3, as DNA: TGTGCCAGCACCGTACGGGCGGGAGGATTCTCCTACAATGAGCAGTTCTTC. This sequence encodes CASTVRAGGFSYNEQFF.

This clonotype came up a few times. The genes are TRBV5-4 and TRBJ1-2, with unresolved D. The germline V gene encodes CDR1 SGHNT and CDR2 YYREEE (reference sequence). V lost 1 base and J lost 1, with 14 bases in between. The CDR3 has 16 amino acids. The CDR3 protein is CASSLSARLYNYGYTF. DNA of the CDR3: TGTGCCAGCAGCTTGTCTGCCAGACTATATAACTATGGCTACACCTTC. Filled out from reference TRBV5-4 and TRBJ1-2, the complete variable domain reads ETGVTQSPTHLIKTRGQQVTLRCSSQSGHNTVSWYQQALGQGPQFIFQYYREEENGRGNFPPRFSGLQFPNYSSELNVNALELDDSALYLCASSLSARLYNYGYTFGSGTRLTVV.

A few counts support this clonotype. The V gene is TRBV4-1, the J gene TRBJ2-3, with 7 bases aligning to TRBD2. The CDR3 contains 16 residues. Germline loops: CDR1 MGHRA, CDR2 YSYEKL. The V and J ends lost 4 bases and 1 base, in that order; junction bases with no gene match: 8. The chain's CDR3 is CASSLPSGSRTDTQYF. The CDR3 region has the DNA TGCGCCAGCAGCCTCCCTAGCGGTTCTCGCACAGATACGCAGTATTTT.

The rearrangement uses TRBV6-2 or TRBV6-3 and TRBJ2-5, with 14 bases that match TRBD2. This CDR3 is 16 amino acids long. Germline V CDR1 and CDR2: MNHEY, SVGEGT. Germline trimming cut 6 bases from V and 6 bases from J; bases unmatched to any gene: 9. In nucleotides, the CDR3 is TGTGCCAGCAGGGGAACCGGGACTAGCGGGAGCCAGACCCAGTACTTC. Translation gives CASRGTGTSGSQTQYF.

This clonotype occurred a few times. The J gene is TRBJ2-7, the V gene TRBV10-3, with 12 bases matching TRBD1. The germline gives CDR1 ENHRY, CDR2 SYGVKD. V lost 5 bases and J lost 5; bases outside the gene matches: 7. The CDR3 consists of 15 residues. The CDR3 loop is CAISPGQGAKNEQYV. In nucleotides, the CDR3 is TGTGCCATCAGTCCGGGACAGGGGGCGAAAAACGAGCAGTACGTC.

The chain joins TRBV7-2 to TRBJ1-1, with 12 bases matching TRBD1. Trimming removed 5 bases from V and 0 bases from J; junction bases left unmatched: 10. This CDR3 has 18 amino acids. Germline-derived CDR1 and CDR2 are SGHTA and FQGNSA. The chain's CDR3 is CASSKRWGQGAMNTEAFF. In DNA form, the CDR3 reads TGTGCCAGCAGCAAGAGGTGGGGACAGGGGGCCATGAACACTGAAGCTTTCTTT.

This clonotype was found many times. The chain uses TRBV14 and TRBJ2-3; 7 bases are shared with TRBD1. CDR1 SGHDN and CDR2 FVKESK come from the germline V gene. V trimming: 2 bases; J trimming: 0 bases; junction bases outside the gene matches: 11. The CDR3 runs 18 residues. CDR3 in amino acids: CASSQLLDRVRSTDTQYF. CDR3 in DNA: TGTGCCAGCAGCCAACTCCTCGACAGGGTTCGAAGCACAGATACGCAGTATTTT. Full variable domain (outside the CDR3, taken from reference TRBV14 and TRBJ2-3): EAGVTQFPSHSVIEKGQTVTLRCDPISGHDNLYWYRRVMGKEIKFLLHFVKESKQDESGMPNNRFLAERTGGTYSTLKVQPAELEDSGVYFCASSQLLDRVRSTDTQYFGPGTRLTVL.

The gene calls are TRBV7-2 and TRBJ2-3, with a weak D call TRBD1 (6 bases). V lost 6 bases to trimming and J lost 3 bases, with 13 bases between them. Germline V gene lookup returns CDR1 SGHTA and CDR2 FQGNSA. The CDR3 contains 14 residues. This chain's CDR3 is CASRSLDRTDTQYF. CDR3 DNA: TGTGCCAGCAGGTCCCTGGACAGAACAGATACGCAGTATTTT. Full variable domain (missing parts from reference TRBV7-2 and TRBJ2-3): GAGVSQSPSNKVTEKGKDVELRCDPISGHTALYWYRQSLGQGLEFLIYFQGNSAPDKSGLPSDRFSAERTGGSVSTLTIQRTQQEDSAVYLCASRSLDRTDTQYFGPGTRLTVL.

This clonotype was seen only a few times. The junction departs from germline at one end; a sequencing error may be responsible. The gene calls are TRBV7-9 and TRBJ2-5; 8 bases fit TRBD1. The CDR3 spans 12 residues. Germline V gene lookup returns CDR1 SEHNR and CDR2 FQNEAQ (reference sequence). The CDR3 sequence is CASRPSDRGANF. The CDR3 DNA follows: TGTGCCAGCAGGCCATCAGACAGGGGTGCGAACTTC.

The chain joins TRBV3-1 to TRBJ1-1; D is undetermined. Germline-derived CDR1 and CDR2 are LGHDT and YNNKEL (reference sequence). This CDR3 is built from 13 residues. V shed 6 bases and J shed 8 bases, with 16 bases lying between them. As DNA, the CDR3 is TGTGCCAGCAGTCCCGGACTGAGGAGGGAAGCTTTCTTT. It is translated as CASSPGLRREAFF.

The J gene is TRBJ2-2, the V gene TRBV7-2; no definite D call. Germline V gene lookup returns CDR1 SGHTA and CDR2 FQGNSA. The CDR3 extends over 12 amino acids. With 5 bases removed from V and 6 bases from J, the gap between germline ends came to 7 bases. In DNA, the CDR3 is TGTGCCAGCAGCCCTCCCCCCGGGGAGCTGTTTTTT. This encodes CASSPPPGELFF. Drawing the rest from reference TRBV7-2 and TRBJ2-2, the complete variable domain is GAGVSQSPSNKVTEKGKDVELRCDPISGHTALYWYRQSLGQGLEFLIYFQGNSAPDKSGLPSDRFSAERTGGSVSTLTIQRTQQEDSAVYLCASSPPPGELFFGEGSRLTVL.

This clonotype has just a few counts. Sequence at one end of the junction differs from germline and may be a read error. The chain recombines TRBV28 with TRBJ2-6; 9 bases line up with TRBD2. Looked up from germline, CDR1 is MDHEN and CDR2 is SYDVKM. The CDR3 is 16 amino acids. The DNA for the CDR3 is TGTGCCAGCAATTTAGCGGGAGAGGCGGGGGCCAACGTCCTGACTTTC. This codes for CASNLAGEAGANVLTF.

This clonotype turned up a few times. CDR3 residues: CASSLDAQQETQYF. The CDR3 DNA follows: TGTGCCAGCAGCTTAGATGCCCAGCAAGAGACCCAGTACTTC. This chain uses TRBV7-9 with TRBJ2-5, with unresolved D. Trimming stripped 1 base from V and 2 bases from J, with 8 bases between. This CDR3 has 14 residues. The germline CDR1 and CDR2 sequences are SEHNR and FQNEAQ (reference sequence).

A few counts support this clonotype. This chain joins TRBV10-3 and TRBJ2-1; D gene unclear. Germline assignment: CDR1 ENHRY and CDR2 SYGVKD. This CDR3 contains 15 residues. V was trimmed by 10 bases and J by 0 bases, leaving 16 bases between them. The CDR3 loop is CATRSVPDSYNEQFF. The CDR3 region has the DNA TGTGCCACCCGATCGGTCCCTGACTCCTACAATGAGCAGTTCTTC.

The table lists this clonotype with a few counts. The chain recombines TRBV2 with TRBJ2-1, with D possibly TRBD1 on 5 matching bases. Germline CDR1 reads SNHLY; CDR2 reads FYNNEI. V gave up 6 bases and J gave up 0 bases, with 21 bases separating them. The CDR3 contains 18 residues. Here the CDR3 DNA reads TGTGCCAGCAGGTGGGATCCGGAACAGGTATACTCCTACAATGAGCAGTTCTTC. The encoded protein is CASRWDPEQVYSYNEQFF.

This clonotype occurred a few times. The rearrangement joins TRBV7-9 to TRBJ2-1; the D gene is possibly TRBD2 (6 bases). Per the germline V gene, CDR1 is SEHNR and CDR2 is FQNEAQ (reference sequence). Trimming removed 2 bases from V and 7 bases from J, with 18 bases in between. The CDR3 runs to 16 residues. As DNA, the CDR3 is TGTGCCAGCAGCTTATGGGGGGAAGGGGCCGGGAATGAGCAGTTCTTC. Translation gives CASSLWGEGAGNEQFF. Full variable domain (rest looked up from reference TRBV7-9 and TRBJ2-1): DTGVSQNPRHKITKRGQNVTFRCDPISEHNRLYWYRQTLGQGPEFLTYFQNEAQLEKSRLLSDRFSAERPKGSFSTLEIQRTEQGDSAMYLCASSLWGEGAGNEQFFGPGTRLTVL.

The chain uses TRBV5-4 and TRBJ2-1, with D tentatively TRBD2 (6 bases). Germline values: CDR1 SGHNT, CDR2 YYREEE (reference sequence). CDR3 length equals 17 residues. V lost 0 bases, J lost 13 bases, and 26 bases lay in between. The CDR3 bases are TGTGCCAGCAGCTTGGCCGGGGGTTGGACGGGAGATGGTGAACAGTTCTTC. The encoded protein is CASSLAGGWTGDGEQFF.

This chain connects TRBV14 to TRBJ1-4, with 7 nucleotides matching TRBD1. This CDR3 region has 15 residues. The germline gives CDR1 SGHDN, CDR2 FVKESK. Germline trimming cut 6 bases from V and 1 base from J; bases unmatched to any gene: 5. CDR3 in amino acids: CASSFWTGTNEKLFF. CDR3 nucleotides: TGTGCCAGCAGTTTTTGGACAGGAACTAATGAAAAACTGTTTTTT. The full variable domain, in which reference TRBV14 and TRBJ1-4 provide the parts outside the CDR3, is EAGVTQFPSHSVIEKGQTVTLRCDPISGHDNLYWYRRVMGKEIKFLLHFVKESKQDESGMPNNRFLAERTGGTYSTLKVQPAELEDSGVYFCASSFWTGTNEKLFFGSGTQLSVL.

This clonotype has only a few counts. The V call is TRBV19, the J call TRBJ2-7; 7 bases are shared with TRBD1. The CDR3 runs to 13 residues. The ends lost 8 bases at V and 4 bases at J; junction bases unmatched: 8. Germline V gives CDR1 LNHDA, CDR2 SQIVND (reference sequence). CDR3 in amino acids: CASLTGQEYEQYV. The CDR3 nucleotides read TGTGCCAGTCTAACTGGACAGGAATACGAGCAGTACGTC.

The J gene is TRBJ1-1, the V gene TRBV6-2 or TRBV6-3, with D uncertain. This CDR3 contains 13 residues. CDR1 is MNHEY and CDR2 is SVGEGT in the germline V gene. V was cut by 2 bases and J by 1 base, with 5 bases left in between. The DNA for the CDR3 is TGTGCCAGCAGTTACATAGGGAACACTGAAGCTTTCTTT. Its protein product is CASSYIGNTEAFF.